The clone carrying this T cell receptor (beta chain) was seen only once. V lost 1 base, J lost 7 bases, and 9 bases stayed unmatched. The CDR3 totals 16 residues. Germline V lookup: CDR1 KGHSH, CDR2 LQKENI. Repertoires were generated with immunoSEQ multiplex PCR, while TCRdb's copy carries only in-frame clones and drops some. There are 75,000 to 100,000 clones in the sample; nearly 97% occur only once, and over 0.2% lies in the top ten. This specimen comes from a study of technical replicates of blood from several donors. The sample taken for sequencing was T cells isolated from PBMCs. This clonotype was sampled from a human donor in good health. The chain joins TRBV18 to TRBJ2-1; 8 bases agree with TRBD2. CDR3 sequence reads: CASSPLAGPRQNEQFF. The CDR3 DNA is TGTGCCAGCTCACCACTAGCGGGACCCCGACAGAATGAGCAGTTCTTC.